A single sample is the source of the 2 T cell receptor beta chains below, sequenced in a study of T cell repertoires and HLA-DP antigens (dated by TCRdb to about 2018). Libraries were prepared through the immunoSEQ multiplex PCR assay. The immuneACCESS repertoire file appears here via TCRdb, limited to in-frame rearrangements. These files lack a portion of the clones; in checked studies, under half of the deficit traces to unresolved V genes, and the cause of the others is not known. This sample has around 100,000 clones in its table, and 80% to 95% of those were observed once. Roughly 0.3% of the sample goes to the ten largest clones. Antigen specificity for these receptors is unknown. The sequencing input was CD4+ T cells from PBMCs. These receptors were taken from a woman between 18 and 29 years old in good health and CMV-seronegative.

The V call is TRBV10-1, the J call TRBJ2-7; D is unclear. The CDR3 has 11 residues. Looked up from germline, CDR1 is WNHNN and CDR2 is SYGVQD (reference sequence). The germline V and J ends were trimmed by 0 bases and 6 bases, with 3 bases remaining between them. The CDR3 DNA reads as TGCGCCAGCAGTGAGTCCGGCGAGCAGTACTTC. This sequence encodes CASSESGEQYF.

This sequence joins TRBV29-1 and TRBJ2-1; 9 bases line up with TRBD1. This CDR3 comprises 14 residues. Trimming took 5 bases from V and 8 from J; bases not matched to a gene: 10. In germline, CDR1 is SQVTM, CDR2 ANQGSEA. The CDR3 sequence: CSVSRTGAAYEQFF. CDR3 in DNA: TGCAGCGTTTCGAGGACAGGGGCCGCCTATGAGCAGTTCTTC.